The T cell receptor beta chain under discussion was sequenced for a study of T cell responses to AZD1222 COVID-19 vaccine. Study conclusions and caveats: Repertoire collection took place solely once the T cell response had peaked. Clonal diversity may have been underestimated, and the donors were mostly white British, with more females than males.

CDR1 and CDR2 from the germline V gene are LNHDA and SQIVND (reference sequence). This CDR3 has 13 amino acids. The V end lost 6 bases, the J end lost 7 bases, and 15 bases lay between the germline ends. Worth noting for this clone: Its antigen is still unknown.

The data were produced by immunoSEQ multiplex PCR, yet TCRdb's version contains in-frame clones alone and is incomplete. There are around 200,000 clones in the sample; roughly 92% occur only once, and 1.6% lies in the top ten. The sample consisted of peripheral blood, taken 28 days after the second AZD1222 dose. This receptor was identified in an adult who received the AZD1222 COVID-19 vaccine. The chain carries TRBV19 and TRBJ1-2, with D hard to call. The CDR3: CASSLDPWGGYTF. CDR3 DNA: TGTGCCAGTAGCCTCGACCCCTGGGGTGGCTACACCTTC.